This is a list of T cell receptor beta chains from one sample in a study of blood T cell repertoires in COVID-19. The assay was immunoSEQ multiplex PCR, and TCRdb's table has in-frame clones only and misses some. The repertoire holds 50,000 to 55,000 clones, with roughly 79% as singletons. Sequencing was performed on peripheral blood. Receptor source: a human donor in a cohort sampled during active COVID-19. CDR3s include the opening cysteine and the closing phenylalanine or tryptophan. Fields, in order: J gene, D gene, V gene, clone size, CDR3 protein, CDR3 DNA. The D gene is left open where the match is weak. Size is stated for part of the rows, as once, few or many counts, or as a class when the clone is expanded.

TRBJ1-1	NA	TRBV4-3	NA	CASSPGWMETEAFF	TGCGCCAGCAGCCCCGGGTGGATGGAGACTGAAGCTTTCTTT
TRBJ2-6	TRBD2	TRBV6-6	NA	CASNLRGTGANVLTF	TGTGCCAGCAATCTGCGGGGGACTGGGGCCAACGTCCTGACTTTC
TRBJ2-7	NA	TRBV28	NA	CASSLRQSYEQYF	TGTGCCAGCAGTTTAAGACAGTCCTACGAGCAGTACTTC
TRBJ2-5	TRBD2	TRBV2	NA	CASSTSGRGETQYF	TGTGCCAGCAGTACTAGCGGGAGGGGGGAGACCCAGTACTTC
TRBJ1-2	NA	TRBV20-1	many	CSASKGKVDGYTF	TGCAGTGCTAGTAAGGGGAAGGTGGATGGCTACACCTTC
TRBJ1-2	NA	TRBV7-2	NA	CASRPQQGNYGYTF	TGTGCCAGCAGACCCCAACAGGGAAACTATGGCTACACCTTC
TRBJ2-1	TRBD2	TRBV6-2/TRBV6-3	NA	CASSSATNSGGRYNEQFF	TGTGCCAGCAGTTCCGCAACCAATAGCGGGGGCCGGTACAATGAGCAGTTCTTC
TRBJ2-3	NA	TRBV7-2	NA	CASSLATVALDTQYF	TGTGCCAGCAGCTTAGCGACAGTGGCATTAGATACGCAGTATTTT
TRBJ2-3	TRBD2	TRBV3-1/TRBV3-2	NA	CASSHTGGSTDTQYF	TGTGCCAGCAGCCACACGGGGGGTAGCACAGATACGCAGTATTTT
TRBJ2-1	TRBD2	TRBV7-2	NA	CASSPPGLAGDNEQFF	TGTGCCAGCAGCCCCCCGGGACTAGCGGGGGACAATGAGCAGTTCTTC
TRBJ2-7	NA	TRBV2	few	CATTRQVADKQYF	TGTGCCACCACCCGACAGGTAGCTGATAAGCAGTACTTC
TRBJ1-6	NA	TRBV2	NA	CASSDKTPLHF	TGTGCCAGCAGTGACAAGACACCTCTCCACTTT
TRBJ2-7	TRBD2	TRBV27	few	CASSLSGGVVNEQYF	TGTGCCAGCAGTTTATCTGGGGGGGTGGTTAACGAGCAGTACTTC
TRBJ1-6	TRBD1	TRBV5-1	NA	CASSFGQGASSPLHF	TGCGCCAGCAGCTTCGGGCAGGGGGCCAGTTCACCCCTCCACTTT
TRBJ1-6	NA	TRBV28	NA	CASSIWGFYNSPLHF	TGTGCCAGCAGTATATGGGGCTTCTATAATTCACCCCTCCACTTT
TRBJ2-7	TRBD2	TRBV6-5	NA	CASNPGTSVYEQYF	TGTGCCAGCAACCCCGGGACTAGCGTCTACGAGCAGTACTTC
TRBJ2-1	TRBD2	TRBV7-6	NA	CASSLLAELYNEQFF	TGTGCCAGCAGCCTGCTAGCGGAGCTCTACAATGAGCAGTTCTTC
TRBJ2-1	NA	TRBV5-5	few	CASSMDLFNEQFF	TGTGCCAGCAGCATGGACCTATTCAATGAGCAGTTCTTC
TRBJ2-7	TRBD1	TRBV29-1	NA	CSVGTGIEQYF	TGCAGCGTAGGGACAGGGATCGAGCAGTACTTC
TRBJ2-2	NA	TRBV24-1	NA	CATGGIGVTGELFF	TGTGCCACCGGAGGAATCGGGGTCACCGGGGAGCTGTTTTTT
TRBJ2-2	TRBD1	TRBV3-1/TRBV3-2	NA	CATTGEDGELFF	TGTGCCACGACAGGGGAGGACGGGGAGCTGTTTTTT
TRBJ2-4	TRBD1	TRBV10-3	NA	CAIRPGTGPGAKNIQYF	TGTGCCATCAGACCCGGGACAGGTCCCGGGGCCAAAAACATTCAGTACTTC
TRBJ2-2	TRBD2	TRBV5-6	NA	CASSRGEAGELFF	TGTGCCAGCAGTCGGGGGGAGGCCGGGGAGCTGTTTTTT
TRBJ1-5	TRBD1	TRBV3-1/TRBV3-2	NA	CASSQDRPDRDQPQHF	TGTGCCAGCAGCCAAGATCGCCCGGACAGGGATCAGCCCCAGCATTTT
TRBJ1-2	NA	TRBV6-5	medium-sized	CASTPSGASYGYTF	TGTGCCAGCACCCCGTCAGGTGCTTCCTATGGCTACACCTTC
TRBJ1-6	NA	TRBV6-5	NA	CASSYFPGGENSPLHF	TGTGCCAGCAGTTACTTTCCGGGGGGAGAGAATTCACCCCTCCACTTT
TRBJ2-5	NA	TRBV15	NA	CATSSDLTGSETQYF	TGTGCCACCAGCAGCGACTTAACAGGGTCCGAGACCCAGTACTTC
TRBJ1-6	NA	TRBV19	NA	CASKWSSYNSPLHF	TGTGCCAGTAAGTGGAGCTCCTATAATTCACCCCTCCACTTT
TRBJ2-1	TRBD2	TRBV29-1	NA	CSVQGLAGEGEQFF	TGCAGCGTTCAAGGGCTAGCGGGAGAAGGTGAGCAGTTCTTC
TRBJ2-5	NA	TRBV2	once	CASSLDSRQETQYF	TGTGCCAGCAGTCTGGACAGCAGGCAAGAGACCCAGTACTTC
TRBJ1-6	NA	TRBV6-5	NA	CASTIGGYGSPLHF	TGTGCCAGCACCATAGGAGGGTATGGCTCACCCCTCCACTTT
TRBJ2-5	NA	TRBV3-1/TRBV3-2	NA	CASSQPTGTRGETQYF	TGTGCCAGCAGCCAACCAACCGGGACCCGGGGGGAGACCCAGTACTTC
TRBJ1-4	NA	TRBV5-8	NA	CASTTDPGRRPLATNEKLFF	TGTGCCAGCACCACCGACCCCGGGAGACGTCCTCTGGCGACTAATGAAAAACTGTTTTTT
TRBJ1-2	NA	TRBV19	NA	CASTDQGKGGYTF	TGTGCCAGTACCGACCAGGGGAAGGGTGGCTACACCTTC
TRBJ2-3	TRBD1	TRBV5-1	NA	CASSLTDRGLGDTQYF	TGCGCCAGCAGCTTGACCGACAGGGGGCTCGGAGATACGCAGTATTTT
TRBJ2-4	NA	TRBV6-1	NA	CASSEFPTGPKNIQYF	TGTGCCAGCAGTGAATTCCCAACAGGGCCCAAAAACATTCAGTACTTC
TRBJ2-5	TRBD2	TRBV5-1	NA	CASSSVSAGGQETQYF	TGCGCCAGCAGCTCCGTTTCGGCGGGGGGCCAAGAGACCCAGTACTTC
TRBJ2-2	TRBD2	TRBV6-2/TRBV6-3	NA	CASSYSNLAGVTGELFF	TGTGCCAGCAGTTACTCGAATCTAGCGGGAGTTACCGGGGAGCTGTTTTTT
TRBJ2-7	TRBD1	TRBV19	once	CASKPGTGSYEQYF	TGTGCCAGTAAACCCGGGACAGGCTCCTACGAGCAGTACTTC
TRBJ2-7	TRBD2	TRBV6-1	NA	CASSEAGRASYEQYF	TGTGCCAGCAGTGAAGCGGGGAGGGCCTCCTACGAGCAGTACTTC
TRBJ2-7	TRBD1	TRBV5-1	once	CASSQGQADEQYF	TGCGCCAGCAGCCAAGGACAGGCCGACGAGCAGTACTTC
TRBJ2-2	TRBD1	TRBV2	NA	CASRGTGRSGELFF	TGTGCCAGCAGGGGGACAGGGAGGAGCGGGGAGCTGTTTTTT
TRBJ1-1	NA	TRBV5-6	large	CASSRLQGEAFF	TGTGCCAGCAGCCGCCTACAGGGAGAAGCTTTCTTT
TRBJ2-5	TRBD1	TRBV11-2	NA	CASSLVTGGETQYF	TGTGCCAGCAGCTTAGTTACAGGGGGGGAGACCCAGTACTTC
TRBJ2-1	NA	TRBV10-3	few	CAISATEFANEQFF	TGTGCCATCAGTGCCACCGAGTTCGCGAATGAGCAGTTCTTC
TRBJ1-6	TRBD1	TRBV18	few	CASSLQDRGETPLHF	TGTGCCAGCTCACTCCAGGACAGGGGAGAGACACCCCTCCACTTT
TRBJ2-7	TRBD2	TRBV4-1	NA	CASSQALAGRNEQYF	TGCGCCAGCAGCCAGGCCCTAGCGGGGAGGAACGAGCAGTACTTC
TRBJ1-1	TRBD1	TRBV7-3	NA	CASRQGQGTEAFF	TGTGCCAGCAGGCAAGGACAGGGTACTGAAGCTTTCTTT
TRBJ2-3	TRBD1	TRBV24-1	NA	CATSDLRTGTDTQYF	TGTGCCACCAGTGATTTGCGGACAGGAACAGATACGCAGTATTTT
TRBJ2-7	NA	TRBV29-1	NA	CSVEITRAAEQYF	TGCAGCGTTGAAATTACTAGGGCAGCCGAGCAGTACTTC